Each of the 9 T cell receptor beta chains below was sequenced from the same sample in a study of blood T cell repertoires in COVID-19. Clones were read by immunoSEQ multiplex PCR, and TCRdb kept only the in-frame ones, dropping some. Here the sample spans under 250,000 clones, 82% being singletons. Sequencing input: PBMCs or T cells enriched from blood (not recorded which). The origin of the receptors is a woman aged 55-69 years who had recovered from COVID-19.

The chain couples TRBV6-5 to TRBJ1-2; 8 positions agree with TRBD1. CDR1 MNHEY and CDR2 SVGAGI come from the germline V gene. Trimming at V came to 6 bases and at J to 2 bases, leaving 5 bases not matched to a gene. The CDR3 has 14 amino acids. CDR3 nucleotides: TGTGCCAGCAGACAGGGGGAATTCAACTATGGCTACACCTTC. Translating gives CASRQGEFNYGYTF.

This chain connects TRBV6-5 to TRBJ1-5; perhaps TRBD1 as D (6 bases). V lost 7 bases to trimming and J lost 0 bases, with 13 bases between them. Germline V gene sequence: CDR1 MNHEY, CDR2 SVGAGI. This CDR3 spans 15 amino acids. CDR3 DNA: TGTGCCAGCATCGAACAGGGAAATAGCAATCAGCCCCAGCATTTT. This translates into CASIEQGNSNQPQHF.

The CDR3 region has the DNA TGTGCCAGCAGCTTAACTAGCGGGGGGGCCTATGAGCAGTTCTTC. Amino acids: CASSLTSGGAYEQFF. The chain employs TRBV7-3 and TRBJ2-1, with 11 bases identical to TRBD2. From germline, CDR1 is SGHTA and CDR2 FQGTGA. The CDR3 is 15 residues long. With V trimmed by 0 bases and J by 8 bases, 3 bases remained unmatched.

The J gene is TRBJ1-6, the V gene TRBV5-8; D is ambiguous. The V end lost 5 bases, the J end lost 1 base, and 19 bases lay between the germline ends. The CDR3 covers 18 residues. Per germline, CDR1 SGHTS and CDR2 YDEGEE. The CDR3 sequence: CASSWAGGSGSYNSPLHF. DNA of the CDR3: TGTGCCAGCAGTTGGGCTGGAGGGAGCGGGTCCTATAATTCACCCCTCCACTTT.

J is TRBJ2-2 and V is TRBV2; D remains unclear. V lost 0 bases and J lost 4, with 9 bases in between. The CDR3 sequence is 15 residues long. CDR1 and CDR2 from the germline V gene are SNHLY and FYNNEI. The CDR3 DNA sequence: TGTGCCAGCAGTGAAGCGGGCCCCGGCACCGGGGAGCTGTTTTTT. Its translation is CASSEAGPGTGELFF.

This chain links TRBV7-9 with TRBJ1-2; TRBD1 matches 8 bases. The CDR3 is 15 residues long. The ends lost 6 bases at V and 3 bases at J; junction bases unmatched: 9. CDR1 SEHNR and CDR2 FQNEAQ come from the germline V gene (reference sequence). DNA of the CDR3: TGTGCCAGCAGGTCCAGCACAGGGGGTTACTATGGCTACACCTTC. Translating it yields CASRSSTGGYYGYTF.

This chain links TRBV11-3 with TRBJ2-1, with 13 bases aligning to TRBD2. The germline V gene encodes CDR1 SGHNT and CDR2 YENEEA. This CDR3 contains 19 residues. J gave up 0 bases and V 3 bases, and 8 bases lay outside the gene matches. CDR3 residues: CASSFTYWTSGSSYNEQFF. CDR3 in DNA: TGTGCCAGCAGCTTTACCTACTGGACTAGCGGGAGCTCCTACAATGAGCAGTTCTTC. Full variable domain (outside the CDR3, taken from reference TRBV11-3 and TRBJ2-1): EAGVVQSPRYKIIEKKQPVAFWCNPISGHNTLYWYLQNLGQGPELLIRYENEEAVDDSQLPKDRFSAERLKGVDSTLKIQPAELGDSAVYLCASSFTYWTSGSSYNEQFFGPGTRLTVL.

This clone was counted between two and nine times. The chain combines TRBV5-1 with TRBJ2-5, with 10 bases identical to TRBD1. Trimming cost V 4 bases and J 4 bases; bases outside gene matches: 1. Per germline, CDR1 SGHRS and CDR2 YFSETQ. The CDR3 is 13 residues long. CDR3 nucleotides: TGCGCCAGCAGCCGGGACAGGGGAGAGACCCAGTACTTC. It translates to CASSRDRGETQYF.

This clone was seen only once. The chain links TRBV27 to TRBJ2-7, with D possibly being TRBD2 (5 bases). The germline V gene has CDR1 MNHEY and CDR2 SMNVEV (reference sequence). The CDR3 length is 15 residues. The V end lost 0 bases, the J end lost 7 bases, and 16 bases lay between the germline ends. CDR3 sequence (DNA): TGTGCCAGCAGTTTATCGACCCGGCGAGGGAAGGAGCAGTACTTC. It translates to CASSLSTRRGKEQYF.